This TCR beta chain appears in the sequencing data of a study of post-analysis software for immune sequencing data. Germline CDR1 and CDR2: MDHEN and SYDVKM. The CDR3 has 16 amino acids. Trimming removed 5 bases from V and 7 bases from J; junction bases left unmatched: 14. Unique molecular identifiers were present in the TCR beta cDNA libraries. TCRdb reanalysed the PCR reads using MiXCR and keeps one entry per CDR3 protein. The table lists approximately 730,000 distinct CDR3 sequences, about half of them singletons. Study-level results: About five TRBV segments, including TRBV5-6, TRBV5-1 and TRBV20-1, were more frequent in patients than controls.

This clonotype appeared many times. Antigen: not known. The sequenced material came from blood. The receptor was isolated from a girl aged 10-17 years with multiple sclerosis. The chain joins TRBV28 to TRBJ2-1, with TRBD1 matching 7 bases. The CDR3 region is CASSPAGTESLNEQFF. CDR3 coding DNA: TGTGCCAGCAGTCCCGCCGGGACAGAATCCTTAAATGAGCAGTTCTTC. The complete variable domain, with remaining parts taken from reference TRBV28 and TRBJ2-1, reads DVKVTQSSRYLVKRTGEKVFLECVQDMDHENMFWYRQDPGLGLRLIYFSYDVKMKEKGDIPEGYSVSREKKERFSLILESASTNQTSMYLCASSPAGTESLNEQFFGPGTRLTVL.